This TCR beta chain derives from a study of STAT3 mutations in large granular lymphocyte leukemia. Study results and caveats: At least one immunodominant TCR beta clonotype appeared in every T-cell large granular lymphocyte leukemia patient. Clonal expansion was inferred from other time points because no sample existed at each clone's first appearance.

Assay used: immunoSEQ multiplex PCR; TCRdb lists only in-frame clones, some missing. The sample has around 6,600 clones, approximately 54% seen once. This clone has just a few counts. Its antigen is unidentified. Looked up from germline, CDR1 is SGHNT and CDR2 is YYREEE (reference sequence). V was clipped by 1 base and J by 4 bases, with 9 bases between them. The CDR3 extends over 14 amino acids. The gene calls are TRBV5-4 and TRBJ1-5; TRBD1 is a possible D gene (5 bases). This sequence originates from a boy aged 5-17 years with T-cell large granular lymphocyte leukemia. Some clones in this sample may be carry-over from other donors' samples. Sequences were obtained from peripheral blood mononuclear cells. The CDR3 DNA reads TGTGCCAGCAGCTTGTTTGGGGCGAATCAGCCCCAGCATTTT. It encodes CASSLFGANQPQHF.